The 32 T cell receptor beta chains below all came from one sample that was sequenced in a study of early T cells in non-severe SARS-CoV-2 infection. TCRdb processed the 5' RACE reads anew with MiXCR; each CDR3 protein has one entry. The table has fewer than 35,000 distinct CDR3 sequences, roughly 9.3% seen once. The specimen was whole blood. The origin of the receptors is an adult who was a healthcare worker with PCR-confirmed SARS-CoV-2 infection or an uninfected control (not recorded which).

This clonotype turned up a few times. The chain joins TRBV9 to TRBJ2-3, with D unclear. Germline-derived CDR1 and CDR2 are SGDLS and YYNGEE. CDR3 length: 14 residues. Trimming took 3 bases from V and 2 from J, leaving 10 bases between them. CDR3 in amino acids: CASSALLTTDTQYF. CDR3 DNA sequence: TGTGCCAGCAGCGCCCTACTCACCACAGATACGCAGTATTTT.

This clonotype was seen at least ten times. The chain employs TRBV7-6 and TRBJ1-4; TRBD1 matches at 9 bases. The CDR3 totals 14 residues. The J segment lost 8 bases and the V segment lost 5 bases, leaving 6 bases of the junction unmatched. Germline CDR1 reads SGHVS; CDR2 reads FNYEAQ. CDR3 sequence: CASSRTGDTEKLFF. The DNA of the CDR3 is TGTGCCAGCAGCCGGACAGGGGATACCGAAAAACTGTTTTTT. The full variable domain, its missing parts supplied by reference TRBV7-6 and TRBJ1-4, is GAGVSQSPRYKVTKRGQDVALRCDPISGHVSLYWYRQALGQGPEFLTYFNYEAQQDKSGLPNDRFSAERPEGSISTLTIQRTEQRDSAMYRCASSRTGDTEKLFFGSGTQLSVL.

In this sample, this clonotype turned up many times. The CDR3 DNA reads as TGTGCCACCAGTGATTTCGAACAGGGCACAGATACGCAGTATTTT. Amino acids: CATSDFEQGTDTQYF. This chain uses TRBV24-1 with TRBJ2-3, with D maybe TRBD1 (5 bases). The CDR3 is 15 residues long. Germline V gives CDR1 KGHDR, CDR2 SFDVKD. Trimming stripped 1 base from V and 1 base from J, with 8 bases between.

Notes on this clonotype: This may be a read error, as it is one base from a much larger clone. This rearrangement joins TRBV7-2 to TRBJ2-7; D is uncertain. This CDR3 has 12 residues. Per germline, CDR1 SGHTA and CDR2 FQGNSA. The CDR3 protein is CACSLSVYEQYF. CDR3 DNA sequence: TGTGCCTGCAGCTTATCAGTATACGAGCAGTACTTC.

This clonotype has more than one count but fewer than ten. This chain connects TRBV19 to TRBJ1-5; D not resolved. Germline V gene lookup returns CDR1 LNHDA and CDR2 SQIVND (reference sequence). This CDR3 is built from 18 residues. Trimming shortened V by 5 bases and J by 0 bases, and 20 bases separated the two germline ends. The CDR3 protein is CASSGRTDADYSNQPQHF. Written as DNA, the CDR3 is TGTGCCAGTAGTGGCCGGACCGACGCCGACTATAGCAATCAGCCCCAGCATTTT.

This clonotype was seen ten or more times. This sequence joins TRBV7-3 and TRBJ2-2, with D possibly TRBD1 on 5 matching bases. V was pared by 6 bases and J by 2 bases, with 13 bases between. The germline CDR1 and CDR2 sequences are SGHTA and FQGTGA. CDR3 size: 15 residues. CDR3 sequence reads: CASSDDSANTGELFF. In DNA, the CDR3 is TGTGCCAGCAGTGATGACAGCGCTAACACCGGGGAGCTGTTTTTT.

In its sample, this clonotype was seen many times. V is TRBV7-2 and J is TRBJ2-5, with 11 nucleotides matching TRBD2. The trim removed 3 bases at V and 3 bases at J, leaving 3 bases unmatched. From germline, CDR1 is SGHTA and CDR2 FQGNSA. This CDR3 region has 15 residues. The CDR3: CASSFSGGAKETQYF. The CDR3 bases are TGTGCCAGCAGCTTTAGCGGGGGGGCGAAAGAGACCCAGTACTTC.

This chain uses TRBV10-3 with TRBJ2-7; 7 bases match TRBD1. The germline CDR1 and CDR2 sequences are ENHRY and SYGVKD. This CDR3 comprises 12 residues. Trimming took 7 bases from V and 5 from J; bases not matched to a gene: 5. The CDR3 spells CAIKGDSDEQYF. CDR3 DNA sequence: TGTGCCATCAAGGGGGACAGCGACGAGCAGTACTTC.

This clonotype was found once. A much larger clone differs from this one at a single base, so this may be a read error. The chain links TRBV7-8 to TRBJ2-2; 15 nucleotides line up with TRBD2. The V gene end was trimmed by 4 bases and the J gene end by 3 bases; junction bases not matched to a gene: 6. The CDR3 totals 18 residues. Looked up from germline, CDR1 is SGHVS and CDR2 is FQNEAQ. CDR3 sequence reads: CASSYGLAGGRDTGELFF. In DNA form, the CDR3 reads TGTGCCAGCAGCTACGGACTAGCGGGGGGGCGCGACACCGGGGAGCTGTTTTTT.

In this sample, this clonotype turned up a few times. The CDR3 DNA reads TGTGCCACCAGTGAGGACAGGTGGGGCGGAGATACGCAGTATTTT. Translated: CATSEDRWGGDTQYF. The gene calls are TRBV24-1 and TRBJ2-3, with TRBD1 matching 7 bases. The V segment lost 4 bases and the J segment 5 bases; nucleotides outside the gene matches: 8. Germline CDR1 and CDR2: KGHDR and SFDVKD. There are 15 residues in the CDR3.

This clonotype was observed a few times. J is TRBJ2-2 and V is TRBV29-1; a possible D gene is TRBD1 (5 bases). Germline CDR1 and CDR2: SQVTM and ANQGSEA. The CDR3 length is 14 residues. Trimming removed 4 bases at V and 2 bases at J, with 11 bases between. Here the CDR3 reads CSVADTVNTGELFF. CDR3 sequence (DNA): TGCAGCGTTGCGGACACCGTTAACACCGGGGAGCTGTTTTTT.

There are many counts of this clonotype. The V call is TRBV7-3, the J call TRBJ1-1; D gene unclear. This CDR3 has 14 amino acids. Germline assignment: CDR1 SGHTA and CDR2 FQGTGA. Trimming removed 2 bases at V and 8 bases at J, with 15 bases between. DNA of the CDR3: TGTGCCAGCAGCTTATTGGGCGAGGGCAGCGAAGCTTTCTTT. The encoded protein is CASSLLGEGSEAFF.

The table lists this clonotype with many counts. V usage is TRBV20-1 and J usage is TRBJ2-7; TRBD2 matches at 9 bases. Looked up from germline, CDR1 is DFQATT and CDR2 is SNEGSKA (reference sequence). J was trimmed by 6 bases and V by 0 bases; bases with no gene match: 12. The CDR3 loop spans 16 amino acids. The CDR3 DNA sequence: TGCAGTGCTAGAGATTTTGGTAGCGGGGGCCCGGGCGAGCAGTACTTC. Its protein is CSARDFGSGGPGEQYF.

This clonotype has a count of ten or more. The chain uses TRBV2 and TRBJ2-1; D gene unclear. The germline V gene encodes CDR1 SNHLY and CDR2 FYNNEI. The CDR3 is 14 residues long. V lost 3 bases and J lost 5, with 11 bases in between. The CDR3 nucleotides are TGTGCCAGCAGTGAGATCCCTCCGGACAATGAGCAGTTCTTC. Amino acid sequence: CASSEIPPDNEQFF.

The chain has TRBV19 and TRBJ2-2, with a possible D match to TRBD1 (5 bases). The CDR3 runs to 15 residues. Trimming removed 3 bases from V and 1 base from J, with 9 bases in between. Per germline, CDR1 LNHDA and CDR2 SQIVND (reference sequence). The CDR3 reads CASSIIGVNTGELFF. The CDR3 DNA sequence: TGTGCCAGTAGTATTATAGGGGTGAACACCGGGGAGCTGTTTTTT.

This clonotype has ten or more counts. This sequence joins TRBV10-2 and TRBJ2-3; 12 nucleotides match TRBD1. Germline assignment: CDR1 WSHSY and CDR2 SAAADI. The CDR3 has 17 residues. Trimming cost V 0 bases and J 5 bases; bases outside gene matches: 6. The CDR3 here is CASSESGTGGGQDTQYF. CDR3 nucleotide sequence: TGCGCCAGCAGTGAGTCCGGGACAGGGGGCGGGCAAGATACGCAGTATTTT.

With regard to this clonotype: Since a much larger clone is just one base distant, this may be a read error. The rearrangement links TRBV6-5 to TRBJ1-2; TRBD1 agrees at 10 bases. The CDR3 sequence is 14 residues long. CDR1 and CDR2 from the germline V gene are MNHEY and SVGAGI. CDR3 in amino acids: CAGSSGTGAYGYTF. In nucleotides, the CDR3 is TGTGCCGGCAGCTCCGGGACAGGGGCCTATGGCTACACCTTC.

In its sample, this clonotype was seen many times. This chain uses TRBV6-2 or TRBV6-3 with TRBJ1-1, with a possible D match to TRBD1 (5 bases). CDR1 and CDR2 (germline): MNHEY, SVGEGT. The CDR3 extends over 14 amino acids. The V gene lost 11 bases and the J gene lost 0 bases, with 16 bases spanning the gap. CDR3 loop: CAVGAAGLNTEAFF. In DNA, the CDR3 is TGTGCCGTCGGGGCGGCAGGACTGAACACTGAAGCTTTCTTT.

CDR3 sequence reads: CASSTGTGGNQPQHF. DNA of the CDR3: TGTGCCAGCTCGACCGGGACAGGTGGTAATCAGCCCCAGCATTTT. The chain recombines TRBV18 with TRBJ1-5, with 8 bases fitting TRBD1. The V gene end was trimmed by 6 bases and the J gene end by 4 bases; junction bases not matched to a gene: 8. Germline-derived CDR1 and CDR2 are KGHSH and LQKENI. This CDR3 comprises 15 residues.

This chain uses TRBV7-9 with TRBJ1-3; 8 bases are a match to TRBD1. In germline, CDR1 is SEHNR, CDR2 FQNEAQ (reference sequence). With 3 bases clipped from V and 0 bases from J, the junction kept 1 base outside the gene matches. The CDR3 length is 15 residues. The DNA of the CDR3 is TGTGCCAGCAGCTTTGGACAGGGCTCTGGAAACACCATATATTTT. It specifies CASSFGQGSGNTIYF.

This clonotype was recorded at least ten times. The rearrangement links TRBV27 to TRBJ1-2; the D is unclear. V lost 4 bases to trimming and J lost 4 bases, with 13 bases between them. The germline CDR1 and CDR2 sequences are MNHEY and SMNVEV (reference sequence). The CDR3 runs to 14 residues. The CDR3 coding sequence is TGTGCCAGCAGTTCAACCACTGGGCGCTATGGCTACACCTTC. Protein sequence: CASSSTTGRYGYTF.

There are many counts of this clonotype. CDR3 DNA: TGCAGTGCTAGAGGGTCAGATAATCAGCCCCAGCATTTT. Translating it yields CSARGSDNQPQHF. The J gene is TRBJ1-5, the V gene TRBV20-1; no firm D call. Germline CDR1 and CDR2: DFQATT and SNEGSKA (reference sequence). CDR3 length equals 13 residues. V lost 1 base and J 4 bases, leaving 8 bases between the germline ends.

This clonotype was picked up many times. The chain uses TRBV7-9 and TRBJ2-7, with D perhaps being TRBD1 or TRBD2 (5 bases each). This CDR3 is built from 16 residues. Germline V CDR1 and CDR2: SEHNR, FQNEAQ (reference sequence). V lost 5 bases and J lost 2, with 19 bases in between. CDR3 loop: CASSNRESRDPYEQYF. CDR3 DNA: TGTGCCAGCAGCAATAGGGAGTCCAGGGACCCCTACGAGCAGTACTTC.

This clonotype was counted at least ten times. This rearrangement joins TRBV30 to TRBJ1-1, with 10 bases that match TRBD1. Looked up from germline, CDR1 is GTSNPN and CDR2 is SVGIG (reference sequence). V was pared by 1 base and J by 1 base, with 6 bases of the junction left unmatched. This CDR3 is 16 amino acids long. In DNA, the CDR3 is TGTGCCTGGAGTGAATCCGGGACAGGGGCGAACACTGAAGCTTTCTTT. This translates into CAWSESGTGANTEAFF.

This clonotype was recorded many times. The chain uses TRBV7-2 and TRBJ1-2, with TRBD1 as a possible D gene (6 bases). Trimming took 5 bases from V and 7 from J, leaving 17 bases between them. Germline CDR1 is SGHTA and CDR2 is FQGNSA. This CDR3 comprises 14 residues. DNA of the CDR3: TGTGCCAGCAGCCCAGAGGCGGGGGGCGGTGGCTACACCTTC. Translated, it gives CASSPEAGGGGYTF.

There are many counts of this clonotype. V is TRBV7-9 and J is TRBJ2-1, with 11 positions matching TRBD2. The germline gives CDR1 SEHNR, CDR2 FQNEAQ (reference sequence). Trimming at V came to 2 bases and at J to 4 bases, leaving 19 bases not matched to a gene. CDR3 length equals 21 residues. The CDR3 here is CASSLFGHEDLAGGFYNEQFF. In DNA, the CDR3 is TGTGCCAGCAGCTTATTCGGTCATGAAGACCTAGCGGGGGGCTTTTACAATGAGCAGTTCTTC.

The chain is built from TRBV7-8 and TRBJ2-5; a weak D match, TRBD1 (6 bases). The germline V gene has CDR1 SGHVS and CDR2 FQNEAQ. CDR3 length: 14 residues. The V gene lost 1 base and the J gene lost 4 bases, with 10 bases spanning the gap. CDR3: CASSLGGRGETQYF. The CDR3 DNA is TGTGCCAGCAGCTTAGGGGGCAGGGGAGAGACCCAGTACTTC. Based on the CDR3 plus reference TRBV7-8 and TRBJ2-5, the full variable domain is GAGVSQSPRYKVAKRGQDVALRCDPISGHVSLFWYQQALGQGPEFLTYFQNEAQLDKSGLPSDRFFAERPEGSVSTLKIQRTQQEDSAVYLCASSLGGRGETQYFGPGTRLLVL.

CDR3 region: CASSIWDRGPEAFF. The CDR3 DNA is TGTGCCAGCAGCATCTGGGACAGGGGGCCTGAAGCTTTCTTT. The chain uses TRBV7-9 and TRBJ1-1, with TRBD1 matching 12 bases. V trimming: 5 bases; J trimming: 6 bases; junction bases outside the gene matches: 4. The germline V gene has CDR1 SEHNR and CDR2 FQNEAQ (reference sequence). CDR3 size: 14 residues. The whole variable domain, remainder taken from reference TRBV7-9 and TRBJ1-1, is DTGVSQNPRHKITKRGQNVTFRCDPISEHNRLYWYRQTLGQGPEFLTYFQNEAQLEKSRLLSDRFSAERPKGSFSTLEIQRTEQGDSAMYLCASSIWDRGPEAFFGQGTRLTVV.

In this sample, this clonotype turned up many times. The chain employs TRBV7-2 and TRBJ2-4, with 8 bases that match TRBD1. Looked up from germline, CDR1 is SGHTA and CDR2 is FQGNSA. With V trimmed by 5 bases and J by 15 bases, 15 bases remained unmatched. This CDR3 comprises 14 residues. CDR3 amino acids: CASSPRTGFISGYF. DNA of the CDR3: TGTGCCAGCAGCCCCAGGACAGGGTTTATTTCTGGGTACTTC.

In the case of this clonotype: Just one base apart from a much larger clone, this may be a read error. The rearrangement joins TRBV20-1 to TRBJ2-1; 8 bases fit TRBD1. This CDR3 spans 13 amino acids. Germline V gene sequence: CDR1 DFQATT, CDR2 SNEGSKA (reference sequence). Here the CDR3 reads CSANRGSYNEQIF. The CDR3 DNA reads as TGCAGTGCTAACAGGGGGTCCTACAATGAGCAGATCTTC.

This clonotype was counted ten times or more. V is TRBV7-9 and J is TRBJ2-1; the D call may be TRBD1 or TRBD2 (5 bases each). The CDR3 covers 19 residues. Germline assignment: CDR1 SEHNR and CDR2 FQNEAQ (reference sequence). The V gene lost 0 bases and the J gene lost 6 bases, with 24 bases spanning the gap. The CDR3 nucleotides are TGTGCCAGCAGCTTAGCACCCGGGGCGCAGCCCGCCAGGGCCAATGAGCAGTTCTTC. Its protein product is CASSLAPGAQPARANEQFF.

The chain joins TRBV18 to TRBJ1-1; TRBD1 is a possible D gene (5 bases). V lost 6 bases, J lost 1 base, and 9 bases lay in between. Germline lookup yields CDR1 KGHSH and CDR2 LQKENI. The CDR3 has 13 residues. The CDR3 spells CASSPGWNTEAFF. The DNA for the CDR3 is TGTGCCAGCTCCCCAGGGTGGAACACTGAAGCTTTCTTT.